Each of the 2 T cell receptor beta chains below was sequenced from the same sample in a study of molecular identifiers for immune sequencing clone quantification. TCRdb re-analysed the PCR reads in MiXCR, keeping a single row per CDR3 protein. This table has around 300,000 distinct CDR3 sequences, under 25% appearing once. The sequencing input was naive CD8+ T cells from blood, with Jurkat cell RNA spiked in. Subset described: FACS-sorted CD8+CD4-CCR7+CD45RA+ naive T cells. The source of these receptors is a human donor in good health. Some libraries in this study had Jurkat cell RNA spiked in.

There are many counts of this clonotype. V gene TRBV28 combines with J gene TRBJ2-1, with D maybe TRBD2 (6 bases). Germline V gene sequence: CDR1 MDHEN, CDR2 SYDVKM. Trimming stripped 1 base from V and 6 bases from J, with 10 bases between. This CDR3 is built from 14 residues. CDR3: CASSLLEGSNEQFF. The CDR3 DNA reads as TGTGCCAGCAGTTTATTGGAGGGAAGCAATGAGCAGTTCTTC.

This clonotype was observed at least ten times. The chain carries TRBV7-8 and TRBJ2-3; maybe TRBD1 (5 bases). Looked up from germline, CDR1 is SGHVS and CDR2 is FQNEAQ. The CDR3 has 16 amino acids. Between the trimmed V and J ends, which lost 5 bases and 3 bases, there was a span of 18 bases. The CDR3 sequence is CASSRDSLDYTDTQYF. The CDR3 bases are TGTGCCAGCAGCCGTGACAGCCTAGATTATACAGATACGCAGTATTTT. Variable domain in full (rest from reference TRBV7-8 and TRBJ2-3): GAGVSQSPRYKVAKRGQDVALRCDPISGHVSLFWYQQALGQGPEFLTYFQNEAQLDKSGLPSDRFFAERPEGSVSTLKIQRTQQEDSAVYLCASSRDSLDYTDTQYFGPGTRLTVL.